This TCR beta chain was sequenced during a study of T cell clones after liver transplantation. Background on the study: Samples came from ITN030ST, which attempted immunosuppression withdrawal within 2 years of liver transplantation. A pre-transplant mixed lymphocyte reaction with TCRbeta sequencing defined graft-donor-reactive clones followed in post-transplant blood. Apart from three HCV-positive recipients, transplants were for non-autoimmune, non-viral reasons.

The length of the CDR3 is 14 residues. Trimming shortened V by 0 bases and J by 5 bases, and 8 bases separated the two germline ends. In germline, CDR1 is SGHRS, CDR2 YFSETQ. The protocol was immunoSEQ multiplex PCR, while the TCRdb copy is restricted to in-frame clones and leaves out a portion. Counted here are tens of thousands of clones, 70% to 75% occurring once; the ten biggest clones make up approximately 16%. The chain combines TRBV5-1 with TRBJ1-4, with D possibly being TRBD1 (5 bases). This sequence originates from a human donor who received a liver transplant. The starting material was CD4+ T cells from blood, obtained before liver transplant. As DNA, the CDR3 is TGCGCCAGCAGCTTGGCGGCAGGGAATGAAAAACTGTTTTTT. Its translation: CASSLAAGNEKLFF. The variable domain in full, completed from reference TRBV5-1 and TRBJ1-4, reads KAGVTQTPRYLIKTRGQQVTLSCSPISGHRSVSWYQQTPGQGLQFLFEYFSETQRNKGNFPGRFSGRQFSNSRSEMNVSTLELGDSALYLCASSLAAGNEKLFFGSGTQLSVL.